What follows describes a single TCR beta chain. TCRdb's copy holds only in-frame clones and misses some; the assay was immunoSEQ multiplex PCR. The repertoire holds about 86,000 clones, around 88% seen once, with approximately 1.3% in the top ten. The data belong to a study of OX40 agonist ivuxolimab in advanced cancers. Background on the study: One patient with hepatocellular carcinoma and two with cutaneous melanoma, three in all, had partial responses.

Trimming cost V 5 bases and J 0 bases, with 5 bases left between them. Germline assignment: CDR1 MNHEY and CDR2 SMNVEV (reference sequence). The CDR3 contains 12 residues. This TCR derives from an adult with an advanced solid tumor such as melanoma, head and neck, liver or kidney cancer. V and J are TRBV27 and TRBJ2-7; D is unresolved. The sequencing here drew on CD4+ or CD8+ T cells sorted from blood, taken in a trial of the OX40 agonist ivuxolimab. DNA for the CDR3: TGTGCCAGCAGTCCAAGCTCCTACGAGCAGTACTTC. Its protein is CASSPSSYEQYF.